One and the same sample provided the 13 T cell receptor beta chains below, sequenced in a study of T cell responses to AZD1222 COVID-19 vaccine. This table comes from immunoSEQ multiplex PCR, and its TCRdb copy is limited to in-frame clones, with some not included. The table records just under 150,000 clones, around 90% of them present only once. The sequences come from peripheral blood, collected 28 days after the second dose of the MenACWY control vaccine. The receptors shown here come from an adult who received the MenACWY meningococcal vaccine as a control.

The count of this clone is one. The rearrangement joins TRBV27 to TRBJ2-7; D ambiguous. The CDR3 consists of 13 residues. Germline-derived CDR1 and CDR2 are MNHEY and SMNVEV (reference sequence). V was shortened by 10 bases and J by 5 bases, with 18 bases between the two germline ends. The CDR3 DNA is TGTGCCACCCGCCCGGGTCCTCGGCACGAGCAGTACTTC. Its translation: CATRPGPRHEQYF.

The chain combines TRBV7-9 with TRBJ1-1, with a weak D call TRBD1 (5 bases). Germline V gene sequence: CDR1 SEHNR, CDR2 FQNEAQ (reference sequence). V shed 4 bases and J shed 4 bases, with 10 bases lying between them. The CDR3 covers 13 residues. CDR3 nucleotide sequence: TGTGCCAGCAGCTCCGCCCAGGGCACTGAAGCTTTCTTT. Its translation is CASSSAQGTEAFF.

The chain recombines TRBV28 with TRBJ2-5; a weak D match, TRBD2 (7 bases). The length of the CDR3 is 14 residues. Looked up from germline, CDR1 is MDHEN and CDR2 is SYDVKM. V gave up 2 bases and J gave up 4 bases, with 11 bases separating them. Written as DNA, the CDR3 is TGTGCCAGCAGTTTAGGAGGGGGGGGAGAGACCCAGTACTTC. The encoded protein is CASSLGGGGETQYF.

This chain joins TRBV27 and TRBJ2-7; unclear D gene. Germline CDR1 MNHEY, CDR2 SMNVEV (reference sequence). The V gene lost 3 bases and the J gene lost 4 bases, with 16 bases spanning the gap. The CDR3 has 15 residues. CDR3 in amino acids: CASSFGPRAAYEQYF. In DNA, the CDR3 is TGTGCCAGCAGTTTCGGGCCACGGGCTGCTTACGAGCAGTACTTC.

J is TRBJ1-2 and V is TRBV6-6; no reliable D call. Looked up from germline, CDR1 is MNHNY and CDR2 is SVGAGI (reference sequence). V was pared by 0 bases and J by 4 bases, with 15 bases between. CDR3 length equals 16 residues. CDR3 bases: TGTGCCAGCAGTTACTCGACCTACGCAAACCCCTATGGCTACACCTTC. Translated, it gives CASSYSTYANPYGYTF.

This clone was seen a single time. This chain links TRBV13 with TRBJ1-2; 7 nucleotides align to TRBD1. The germline gives CDR1 PRHDT, CDR2 FYEKMQ (reference sequence). With 5 bases clipped from V and 1 base from J, the junction kept 4 bases outside the gene matches. The CDR3 spans 14 residues. CDR3 in amino acids: CASSPGQYNYGYTF. The DNA of the CDR3 is TGTGCCAGCAGCCCGGGACAGTATAACTATGGCTACACCTTC.

The rearrangement links TRBV28 to TRBJ2-2, with 8 bases that match TRBD2. V gave up 6 bases and J gave up 5 bases; unmatched junction bases: 11. The CDR3 extends over 16 amino acids. Germline assignment: CDR1 MDHEN and CDR2 SYDVKM. This CDR3 is CASSSPGLGVTGELFF. Here the CDR3 DNA reads TGTGCCAGCAGCTCACCGGGACTAGGGGTGACCGGGGAGCTGTTTTTT.

The chain is built from TRBV18 and TRBJ1-2; possibly TRBD1 for D (5 bases). The ends were cut back, 1 base at V and 0 bases at J, with 15 bases in the middle. The CDR3 sequence is 17 residues long. The germline CDR1 and CDR2 sequences are KGHSH and LQKENI. CDR3 nucleotide sequence: TGTGCCAGCTCACCACGGGACGGCGACCCTGCTAACTATGGCTACACCTTC. Translated, it gives CASSPRDGDPANYGYTF.

The chain joins TRBV7-3 to TRBJ2-2; tentatively, D is TRBD1 (6 bases). V was shortened by 5 bases and J by 1 base, with 14 bases between the two germline ends. Germline-derived CDR1 and CDR2 are SGHTA and FQGTGA. The CDR3 totals 16 residues. The CDR3 sequence: CASSEYRTENTGELFF. For the CDR3, the DNA is TGTGCCAGCAGCGAGTACCGGACAGAGAACACCGGGGAGCTGTTTTTT.

The DNA for the CDR3 is TGTGCCAGCAGCCCCGACAGGGCGGGCAATCAGCCCCAGCATTTT. It specifies CASSPDRAGNQPQHF. The V call is TRBV7-9, the J call TRBJ1-5; TRBD1 aligns across 7 bases. The trim removed 5 bases at V and 2 bases at J, leaving 6 bases unmatched. The CDR3 covers 15 residues. In germline, CDR1 is SEHNR, CDR2 FQNEAQ (reference sequence).

The chain recombines TRBV18 with TRBJ2-7; TRBD2 might be the D (6 bases). Germline V lookup: CDR1 KGHSH, CDR2 LQKENI. V lost 0 bases to trimming and J lost 5 bases, with 17 bases between them. This CDR3 has 16 amino acids. CDR3 amino acids: CASSPPTAGNKDEQYF. The CDR3 DNA is TGTGCCAGCTCACCACCGACGGCGGGGAATAAGGACGAGCAGTACTTC.

The CDR3 sequence: CASSHKGPIAHDEQFF. The CDR3 region has the DNA TGCGCCAGCAGCCATAAGGGGCCCATAGCCCATGATGAGCAGTTCTTC. This chain joins TRBV5-1 and TRBJ2-1, with a tentative D call TRBD1 (5 bases). The V and J ends lost 4 bases and 8 bases respectively, with 22 bases between them. This CDR3 contains 16 residues. Germline CDR1 reads SGHRS; CDR2 reads YFSETQ. Full variable domain (rest looked up from reference TRBV5-1 and TRBJ2-1): KAGVTQTPRYLIKTRGQQVTLSCSPISGHRSVSWYQQTPGQGLQFLFEYFSETQRNKGNFPGRFSGRQFSNSRSEMNVSTLELGDSALYLCASSHKGPIAHDEQFFGPGTRLTVL.

This chain connects TRBV7-2 to TRBJ2-5; TRBD2 matches at 9 bases. Germline assignment: CDR1 SGHTA and CDR2 FQGNSA. This CDR3 has 18 amino acids. The V gene end was trimmed by 3 bases and the J gene end by 5 bases; junction bases not matched to a gene: 16. DNA for the CDR3: TGTGCCAGCAGCTTGTATGGTATCGCGGGAGGGCCTGGGGAGACCCAGTACTTC. Protein product: CASSLYGIAGGPGETQYF.